Sequencing of this TCR beta chain was carried out in a study of naive and memory T cell subsets. Study-wide points: A few larger clonotypes appeared in naive repertoires, especially CD8, possibly memory cells re-expressing CD45RA. A clonotype means one alpha or beta sequence, not an alpha/beta pair. Diversity fell and Gini index rose from naive through CM, EM, EMRA.

CD4+ T cell IFNgamma after overnight CMV lysate exposure gave donor CMV status. Germline assignment: CDR1 MDHEN and CDR2 SYDVKM. The CDR3 runs to 12 residues. Trimming took 2 bases from V and 5 from J, leaving 4 bases between them. Both TRBC1 and TRBC2 were covered by a beta constant-region primer of two equimolar oligonucleotides. Ligated cDNA was amplified by four rounds of PCR with nested alpha and beta constant-region primers and SP2. A 12-nucleotide UMI and the SP2 primer were added to the cDNA 3' end by oligonucleotide ligation. One entry per CDR3 protein, called by TCRdb with MiXCR from the UMI-ligation and nested PCR reads. The data show under 150,000 distinct CDR3 sequences, approximately 21% seen once. Of note for this clonotype: As yet, its antigen is unknown.

Sequencing was carried out using naive CD8+ T cells from blood. The source of this sequence is a human donor in good health. The chain combines TRBV28 with TRBJ2-1; D not certain. This CDR3 reads CASSLRNNEQFF. CDR3 sequence (DNA): TGTGCCAGCAGTTTACGGAACAATGAGCAGTTCTTC.